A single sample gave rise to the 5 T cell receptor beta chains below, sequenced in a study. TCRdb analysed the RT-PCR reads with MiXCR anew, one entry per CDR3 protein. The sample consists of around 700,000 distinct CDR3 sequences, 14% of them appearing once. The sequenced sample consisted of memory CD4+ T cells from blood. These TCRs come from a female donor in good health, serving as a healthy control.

The CDR3 sequence is CSVVRGGYGSTSTDTQYF. The CDR3 nucleotides read TGCAGCGTTGTAAGGGGGGGGTATGGTTCTACTAGCACAGATACGCAGTATTTT. The chain uses TRBV29-1 and TRBJ2-3; maybe TRBD2 (7 bases). The CDR3 is made up of 18 amino acids. Germline lookup yields CDR1 SQVTM and CDR2 ANQGSEA. V lost 4 bases and J lost 0, with 23 bases in between.

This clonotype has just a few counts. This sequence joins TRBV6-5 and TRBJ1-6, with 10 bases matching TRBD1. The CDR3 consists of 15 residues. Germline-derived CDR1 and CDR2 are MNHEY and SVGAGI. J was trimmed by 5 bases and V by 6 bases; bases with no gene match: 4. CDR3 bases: TGTGCCAGCAGATTGACAGGGGGCGATAATTCACCCCTCCACTTT. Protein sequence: CASRLTGGDNSPLHF.

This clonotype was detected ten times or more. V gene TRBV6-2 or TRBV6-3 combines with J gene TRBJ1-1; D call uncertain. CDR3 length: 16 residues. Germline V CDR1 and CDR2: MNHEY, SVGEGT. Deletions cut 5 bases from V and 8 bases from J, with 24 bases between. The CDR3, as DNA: TGTGCCAGCAGTCCCCGGAGTGGCCAGGCTTCGGAGGAAGCTTTCTTT. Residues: CASSPRSGQASEEAFF.

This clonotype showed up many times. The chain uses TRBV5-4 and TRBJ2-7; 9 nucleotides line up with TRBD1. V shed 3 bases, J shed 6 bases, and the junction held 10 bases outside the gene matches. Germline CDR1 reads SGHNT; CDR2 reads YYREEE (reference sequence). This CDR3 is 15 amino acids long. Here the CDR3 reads CASSSRTGAEGEQYF. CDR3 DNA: TGTGCCAGCAGCTCACGGACAGGGGCGGAGGGCGAGCAGTACTTC.

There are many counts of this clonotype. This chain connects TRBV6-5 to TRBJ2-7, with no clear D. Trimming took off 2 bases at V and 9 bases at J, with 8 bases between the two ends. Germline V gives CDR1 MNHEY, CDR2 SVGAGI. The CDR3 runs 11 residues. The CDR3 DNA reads TGTGCCAGCAGTTACAGTGGCACGCAGTACTTC. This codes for CASSYSGTQYF.